Given below is one T cell receptor (beta chain) in context. Its antigen is still unknown. Some clones are missing from TCRdb's copy, which holds only in-frame ones; the method was immunoSEQ multiplex PCR. The table records around 2,000,000 clones, 85% to 95% of them present only once. The source of the sample is a study of shared clonotypes between healthy human individuals. General observations from the study: Sharing across a few donors was seen in roughly 5.2% of naive CD4 clonotypes. Generally, naive subsets came out with larger estimated richness than memory subsets. Since donors were few, the genetic and exposure-history diversity represented was limited.

V was shortened by 0 bases and J by 4 bases, with 6 bases between the two germline ends. From germline, CDR1 is WNHNN and CDR2 SYGVQD (reference sequence). The CDR3 is made up of 14 amino acids. As defined, naive CD8 cells were CD45RO-negative and positively selected for CCR7, with terminally differentiated effector memory CD45RA+ cells excluded. This chain uses TRBV10-1 with TRBJ2-2; D is uncertain. Sequences were obtained from naive CD8+ T cells sorted from blood. The TCR sequence derives from a man younger than 30 in good health. CDR3 bases: TGCGCCAGCAGTGAGTCGGATTTCACCGGGGAGCTGTTTTTT. Amino acids: CASSESDFTGELFF.